Each of the 8 T cell receptor beta chains below was sequenced from the same sample in a study of blood T cell repertoires in COVID-19. Generated by immunoSEQ multiplex PCR, the TCRdb table keeps only in-frame clones and is missing some. This sample has some 50,000 clones; approximately 82% occur once, and the top ten carry 5.5% to 6.5%. The source material was peripheral blood. Every receptor here comes from a woman over 75 with acute or convalescent COVID-19.

This clone showed up just once. This chain connects TRBV7-9 to TRBJ1-2; the match to TRBD1 covers 9 bases. Germline CDR1 reads SEHNR; CDR2 reads FQNEAQ (reference sequence). The CDR3 runs to 14 residues. Unmatched junction bases numbered 11, after V lost 5 bases and J lost 10 bases. The CDR3 DNA is TGTGCCAGCAGCCTCTCCTCCGGACAGGGGCACTACACCTTC. The encoded protein is CASSLSSGQGHYTF.

Only one count was recorded for this clone. The gene calls are TRBV5-4 and TRBJ2-7; 9 bases map to TRBD2. The CDR3 is made up of 15 amino acids. Germline V gene lookup returns CDR1 SGHNT and CDR2 YYREEE (reference sequence). With 3 bases clipped from V and 0 bases from J, the junction kept 4 bases outside the gene matches. Here the CDR3 DNA reads TGTGCCAGCAGCTCGAAGCGGGGGGACTCCTACGAGCAGTACTTC. This translates into CASSSKRGDSYEQYF. Full variable domain (outside the CDR3, taken from reference TRBV5-4 and TRBJ2-7): ETGVTQSPTHLIKTRGQQVTLRCSSQSGHNTVSWYQQALGQGPQFIFQYYREEENGRGNFPPRFSGLQFPNYSSELNVNALELDDSALYLCASSSKRGDSYEQYFGPGTRLTVT.

Comment on this clone: Within the sample, other DNA sequences also encode this same CDR3. This chain links TRBV5-1 with TRBJ1-1, with 9 nucleotides matching TRBD1. Trimming at V came to 2 bases and at J to 3 bases, leaving 2 bases not matched to a gene. The CDR3 consists of 14 residues. Per the germline V gene, CDR1 is SGHRS and CDR2 is YFSETQ. As DNA, the CDR3 is TGCGCCAGCAGCTTAAGACAGGGGGACACTGAAGCTTTCTTT. Protein product: CASSLRQGDTEAFF.

This clone was detected once. This chain uses TRBV6-4 with TRBJ2-5; 8 positions match TRBD2. V dropped 1 base and J dropped 5; count of bases not matched to a gene: 9. CDR3 length equals 16 residues. The germline V gene encodes CDR1 MRHNA and CDR2 SNTAGT. The CDR3: CASSDYSGELGETQYF. The CDR3 DNA sequence: TGTGCCAGCAGTGACTATAGCGGGGAGCTCGGTGAGACCCAGTACTTC.

This chain uses TRBV4-2 with TRBJ2-3; possible D gene TRBD1, 5 bases. The CDR3 consists of 17 residues. Germline V gene data show CDR1 as LGHNA and CDR2 as YNFKEQ. Between the trimmed V and J ends, which lost 4 bases and 2 bases, there was a span of 19 bases. Here the CDR3 reads CASSLRTHRDVTDTQYF. The DNA for the CDR3 is TGTGCCAGCAGCCTTAGGACACATCGCGATGTCACAGATACGCAGTATTTT.

The J gene is TRBJ2-5, the V gene TRBV15; possibly TRBD1 for D (6 bases). This CDR3 region has 12 residues. Germline CDR1 is LNHNV and CDR2 is YYDKDF (reference sequence). Trimming took off 3 bases at V and 12 bases at J, with 14 bases between the two ends. CDR3: CATSRARGMKYF. The CDR3 bases are TGTGCCACCAGCAGGGCAAGGGGGATGAAGTACTTC.

The chain carries TRBV24-1 and TRBJ1-1; possibly TRBD1 for D (5 bases). V lost 4 bases to trimming and J lost 1 base, with 9 bases between them. This CDR3 spans 14 amino acids. Per germline, CDR1 KGHDR and CDR2 SFDVKD. The CDR3 DNA reads as TGTGCCACCAGTGACCTGGGGGGGAACACTGAAGCTTTCTTT. Its translation: CATSDLGGNTEAFF.

The chain carries TRBV9 and TRBJ1-1; TRBD1 matches 9 bases. V lost 3 bases and J lost 4; bases outside the gene matches: 7. In germline, CDR1 is SGDLS, CDR2 YYNGEE. The CDR3 loop spans 15 amino acids. DNA for the CDR3: TGTGCCAGCAGCGGCAGACAGGGGGGGAGCACTGAAGCTTTCTTT. Translation gives CASSGRQGGSTEAFF.